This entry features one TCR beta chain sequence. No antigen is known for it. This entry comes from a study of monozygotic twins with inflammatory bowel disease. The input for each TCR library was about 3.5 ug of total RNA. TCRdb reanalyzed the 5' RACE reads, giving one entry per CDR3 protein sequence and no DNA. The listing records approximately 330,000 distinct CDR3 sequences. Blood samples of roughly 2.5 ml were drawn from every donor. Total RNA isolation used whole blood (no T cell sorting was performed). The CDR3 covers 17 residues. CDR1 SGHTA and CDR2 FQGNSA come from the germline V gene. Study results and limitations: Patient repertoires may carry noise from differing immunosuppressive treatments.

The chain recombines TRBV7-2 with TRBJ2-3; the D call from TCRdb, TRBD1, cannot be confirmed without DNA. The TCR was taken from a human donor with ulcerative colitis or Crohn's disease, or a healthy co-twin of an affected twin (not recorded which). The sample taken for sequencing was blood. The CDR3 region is CASRHSGGAPSTDTQYF. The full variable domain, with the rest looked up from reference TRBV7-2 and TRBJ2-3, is GAGVSQSPSNKVTEKGKDVELRCDPISGHTALYWYRQSLGQGLEFLIYFQGNSAPDKSGLPSDRFSAERTGGSVSTLTIQRTQQEDSAVYLCASRHSGGAPSTDTQYFGPGTRLTVL.